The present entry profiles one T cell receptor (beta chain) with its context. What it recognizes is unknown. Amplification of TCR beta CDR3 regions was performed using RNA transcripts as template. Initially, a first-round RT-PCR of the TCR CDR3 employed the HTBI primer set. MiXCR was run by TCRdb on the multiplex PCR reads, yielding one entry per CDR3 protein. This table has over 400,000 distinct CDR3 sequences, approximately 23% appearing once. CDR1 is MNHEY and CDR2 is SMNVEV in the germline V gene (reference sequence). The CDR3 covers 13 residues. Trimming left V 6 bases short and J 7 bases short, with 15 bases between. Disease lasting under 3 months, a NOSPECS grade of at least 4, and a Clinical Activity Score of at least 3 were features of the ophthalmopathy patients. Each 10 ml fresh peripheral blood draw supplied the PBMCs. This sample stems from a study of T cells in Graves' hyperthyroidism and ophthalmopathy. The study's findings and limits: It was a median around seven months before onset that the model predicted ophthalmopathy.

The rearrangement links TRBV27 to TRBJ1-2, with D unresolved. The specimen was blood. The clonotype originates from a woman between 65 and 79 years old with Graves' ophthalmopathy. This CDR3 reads CASSGPLTAGYTF. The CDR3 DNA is TGTGCCAGCAGCGGACCCCTGACGGCTGGCTACACCTTC.